The following is a T cell receptor (beta chain) sequence with its context. Its antigen remains unknown. This sample is drawn from a study of Tregs in tolerant kidney transplant recipients. The repertoire was sequenced with immunoSEQ multiplex PCR; TCRdb's copy has only in-frame clones and lacks some. The sample records hundreds of thousands of clones, roughly 84% being singletons. CDR1 SNHLY and CDR2 FYNNEI come from the germline V gene. V dropped 0 bases and J dropped 0 bases, with 6 bases sitting between them. CDR3 size: 15 residues. Study findings and constraints: Few patients were studied, so findings need validation in larger groups.

Sequencing was done on a sample of CD4+ T cells from blood. The chain couples TRBV2 to TRBJ1-5; D unresolved. The receptor comes from a human donor in good health. The DNA of the CDR3 is TGTGCCAGCAGTGAAGCACAATATAGCAATCAGCCCCAGCATTTT. Its translation is CASSEAQYSNQPQHF.